The present T cell receptor beta chain was sequenced within a study of blood T cells in healthy people across ages. CDR3 length equals 13 residues. The germline gives CDR1 SGHTA, CDR2 FQGTGA. The V gene lost 2 bases and the J gene lost 5 bases, with 7 bases spanning the gap. Through a sample-barcoded 5' primer and a J-beta primer mix, a second PCR was run for roughly 6 to 12 cycles. At least 2.5 million CDR3-containing paired-end reads were obtained per sample. TCRdb recomputed calls from the 5' RACE reads with MiXCR, one row per CDR3 protein. The sample contains some 1,800,000 distinct CDR3 sequences, approximately 40% of which appear only once. Per sample, a minimum of 7 million PBMCs were isolated. Extraction yielded at least 5.5 micrograms of total RNA per sample.

The receptor was derived from a human donor in good health. The sequenced sample was blood. The chain has TRBV7-3 and TRBJ2-1; D gene unclear. Here the CDR3 DNA reads TGTGCCAGCAGCTTATCCATGAACAATGAGCAGTTCTTC. Protein: CASSLSMNNEQFF.